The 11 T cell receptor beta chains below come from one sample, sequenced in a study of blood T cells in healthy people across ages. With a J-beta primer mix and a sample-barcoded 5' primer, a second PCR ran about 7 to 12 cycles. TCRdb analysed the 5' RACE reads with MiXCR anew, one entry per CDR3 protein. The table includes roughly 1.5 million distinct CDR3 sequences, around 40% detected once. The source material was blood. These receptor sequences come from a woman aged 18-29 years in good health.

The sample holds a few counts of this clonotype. CDR3 sequence (DNA): TGCAGCGTGCAAAGCGGGGGGTTTGGGGCCAACGTCCTGACTTTC. Translation gives CSVQSGGFGANVLTF. This chain links TRBV29-1 with TRBJ2-6; 9 positions agree with TRBD2. V lost 6 bases and J lost 3; bases outside the gene matches: 6. The germline V gene encodes CDR1 SQVTM and CDR2 ANQGSEA. This CDR3 is built from 15 residues.

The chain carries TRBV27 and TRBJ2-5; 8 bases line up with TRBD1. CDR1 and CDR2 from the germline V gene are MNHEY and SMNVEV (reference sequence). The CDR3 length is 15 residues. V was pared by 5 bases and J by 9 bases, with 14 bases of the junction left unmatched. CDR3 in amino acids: CASSHRTGSSRAQYF. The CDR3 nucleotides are TGTGCCAGCAGTCACCGGACAGGGTCAAGCCGTGCCCAGTACTTC.

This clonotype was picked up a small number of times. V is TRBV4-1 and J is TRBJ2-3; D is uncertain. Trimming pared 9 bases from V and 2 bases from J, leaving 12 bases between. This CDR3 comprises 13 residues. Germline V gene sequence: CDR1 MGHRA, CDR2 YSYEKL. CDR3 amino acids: CASKTPYTDTQYF. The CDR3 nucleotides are TGCGCCAGTAAGACTCCGTACACAGATACGCAGTATTTT.

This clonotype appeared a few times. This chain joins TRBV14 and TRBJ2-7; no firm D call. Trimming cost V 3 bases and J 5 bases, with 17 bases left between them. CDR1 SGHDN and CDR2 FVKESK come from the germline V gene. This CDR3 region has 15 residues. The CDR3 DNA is TGTGCCAGCAGCCAGGTGTACGGCGGATCGGACGAGCAGTACTTC. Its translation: CASSQVYGGSDEQYF.

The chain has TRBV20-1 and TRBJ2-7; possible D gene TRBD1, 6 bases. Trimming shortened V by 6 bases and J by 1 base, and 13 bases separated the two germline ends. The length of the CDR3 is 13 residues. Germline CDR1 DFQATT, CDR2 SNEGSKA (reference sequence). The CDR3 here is CSAPDSLSYEQYF. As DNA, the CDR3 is TGCAGTGCGCCGGACAGTTTGTCCTACGAGCAGTACTTC.

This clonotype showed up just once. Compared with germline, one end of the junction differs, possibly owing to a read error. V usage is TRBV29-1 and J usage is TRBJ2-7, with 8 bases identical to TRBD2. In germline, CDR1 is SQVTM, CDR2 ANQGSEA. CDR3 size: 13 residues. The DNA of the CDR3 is TGCAGCGTTGAAAGCGGGAGCTCCTACGGGCAGTACTTC. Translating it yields CSVESGSSYGQYF.

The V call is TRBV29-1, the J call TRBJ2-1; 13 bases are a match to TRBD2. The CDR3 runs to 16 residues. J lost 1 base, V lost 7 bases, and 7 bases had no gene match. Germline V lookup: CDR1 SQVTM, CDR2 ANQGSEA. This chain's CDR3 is CSGGTSGTRSYNEQFF. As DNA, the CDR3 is TGCAGCGGCGGGACTAGCGGGACCCGATCCTACAATGAGCAGTTCTTC.

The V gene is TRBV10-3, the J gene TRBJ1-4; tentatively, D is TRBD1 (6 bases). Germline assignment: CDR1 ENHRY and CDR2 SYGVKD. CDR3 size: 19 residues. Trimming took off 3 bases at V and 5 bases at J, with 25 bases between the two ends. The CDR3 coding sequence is TGTGCCATCAGTGAAGGTTGGGGGCAAAGCGCAAAAAGGAATGAAAAACTGTTTTTT. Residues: CAISEGWGQSAKRNEKLFF.

In DNA form, the CDR3 reads TGTGCCAGCAGCCAAAACTTAGTACAGCTAAGCTCCTACGAGCAGTACTTC. This sequence encodes CASSQNLVQLSSYEQYF. The V call is TRBV16, the J call TRBJ2-7, with D unclear. The CDR3 length is 17 residues. Trimming left V 2 bases short and J 0 bases short, with 17 bases between. Germline CDR1 and CDR2: KGHSY and FQNENV.

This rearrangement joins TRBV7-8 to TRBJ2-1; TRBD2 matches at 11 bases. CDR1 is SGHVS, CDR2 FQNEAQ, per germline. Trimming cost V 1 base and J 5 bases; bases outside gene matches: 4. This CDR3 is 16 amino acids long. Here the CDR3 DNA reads TGTGCCAGCAGCTTAGTACTAGCGGGGGTCGACAATGAGCAGTTCTTC. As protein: CASSLVLAGVDNEQFF.

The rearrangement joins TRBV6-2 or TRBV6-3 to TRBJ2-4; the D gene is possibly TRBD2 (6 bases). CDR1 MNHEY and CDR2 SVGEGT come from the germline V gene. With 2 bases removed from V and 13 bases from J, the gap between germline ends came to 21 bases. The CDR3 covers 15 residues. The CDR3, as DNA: TGTGCCAGCAGTTACGGGCCGGGAGTGCAATCGGGGCAGTACTTC. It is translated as CASSYGPGVQSGQYF.